This T cell receptor beta chain was captured by sequencing in a study of cytomegalovirus exposure and HLA in healthy donors (TCRdb year 2017). Some background on the complete study: An earlier analysis of roughly 610 of the donors reported roughly 300 Gb of sequence data and 117 million unique TCR beta sequences obtained from some 170 million T cells. An early release that covered about 600 HLA-typed donors contained approximately 300 gigabases of sequencing data and about 84 million unique TCR sequences. Of the roughly 400 genotyped donors, 80% to 90% were placed in the genetic ancestry cluster associated with self-reported Caucasian donors. The study was designed to test whether signatures of past pathogen exposure could be identified by cataloging public T cell receptors. The study used immunosequencing to profile the T cell repertoires of several hundred subjects and linked those repertoires to cytomegalovirus serostatus. In addition to the first cohort of hundreds of subjects, a separate validation cohort of approximately 130 different subjects was used. To predict cytomegalovirus infection status, the study combined high-throughput TCR immunosequencing, statistical association of individual TCRs with disease status, and machine learning. A later analysis re-examined previously published TCR beta repertoires from several hundred donors and added high-resolution HLA genotyping to investigate patterns of TCR occurrence. In the later analysis, no new phenotypic data were used to find candidate immune exposures; instead, reliance was placed on TCR beta sequences and their occurrence across donors. To decide whether each TCR beta V gene segment behaved as functional or pseudogenic, an earlier analysis of some 600 of the donors relied on high-throughput TCR beta sequencing. Donor age, sex, ethnicity and CMV serostatus were compiled alongside the repertoire data. Genome-wide SNP genotypes for about three fifths of the roughly 670 donors were used in a later genetic analysis, which treated that subset as a discovery cohort. All discovery cohort repertoires had been generated on a single sequencing platform. HLA typing included class I and class II loci at four-digit resolution. Typing coverage varied by locus: roughly 629-640 donors for A, B, C, DRB1 and DQB1; more than 500 for DQA1; more than 600 for DPA1; roughly 450 for DPB1. About five DR-DQ haplotypes were handled as single units for association and clustering, since linkage in the cohort was strong. Across approximately 420 genotyped donors of the cohort, an average of approximately 240,000 unique TCR beta nucleotide sequences per donor were sequenced, and approximately 19% of those sequences were non-productive.

The paper's findings and limits, for the study overall: Most CMV-associated TCR beta chains appeared to be HLA-restricted in a later analysis, and the HLA associations seemed to be driven largely by CMV exposure. The cohort was sequenced for TCR beta chains only, and without alpha or paired-chain data the features that could be detected were limited. In a later analysis, the rate of TCR association differed among HLA loci, with DRB1 alleles having the most associated TCRs and HLA-C alleles having the fewest. Compared with the approximately 710-donor mean, donors in an Asian-associated ancestry cluster had fewer N-insertions in productive TCRs, according to a later genetic analysis. Correlated functional status among segregating V segments might reflect linkage disequilibrium, but an unknown experimental factor could not be ruled out. About 17 rarely observed V segments, including chromosome 9 orphons, were excluded from the earlier analysis of approximately 500 of the donors because counts were too low. Three of the identified cytomegalovirus-associated TCR beta chains were confirmed in vitro to be specific for cytomegalovirus antigens. In a later analysis, HLA-associated TCR beta chains showed more clonal expansion and lower generation probabilities than non-associated chains that were equally common. Because some donors lacked HLA typing at each locus, the association tests relied only on the typed subset. In an earlier analysis of 500 to 650 of the donors, most TCR beta V segments appeared in productive rearrangements about 90% or about 30% of the time, broadly matching IMGT annotations. The authors suggested that the approach could potentially be extended to other disease states and immunological phenotypes. Most TCR sequences were observed very rarely across donors, whereas some public TCRs were present in many individuals. Sequencing depth was assumed to be roughly uniform across donors in the presence/absence analyses, though that assumption may not hold. According to a later analysis, parvovirus B19, influenza, CMV and Epstein-Barr virus appeared linked to several top co-occurrence clusters. A further reported finding was that TCR beta sequences accurately predicted the HLA-A and HLA-B alleles for most subjects in the first cohort. Strong co-occurrence of HLA alleles, especially DR and DQ, made assigning TCR associations to individual alleles difficult. CMV serostatus was the only immune exposure information available for the cohort. Some IMGT-functional V segments, including TRBV6-2 and TRBV6-3, could not be told apart with the 87-base-pair reads, so those segments were excluded. An association between a missense DCLRE1C variant and V-gene and J-gene trimming of TCR beta chains was found in a later genetic analysis and replicated in an independent cohort. A group of highly shared sequence variants was considered likely to be a technical artifact of the sequencing pipeline. A later analysis associated about 17,000 TCR beta sequences with specific HLA alleles at a false discovery rate of 0.05. Cytomegalovirus status was reported to be diagnosed by the classifier with high specificity and sensitivity in both the original and validation cohorts. The study gave a list of under 200 TCR beta chains associated with cytomegalovirus.

Libraries were built with the immunoSEQ multiplex PCR assay. For the multiplex PCR, a mixture combining 60 forward primers for TCR Vbeta segments and 13 reverse primers for TCR Jbeta segments was used. The CDR3 region of rearranged TCR beta genes was amplified from genomic DNA by a multiplex PCR assay. The Illumina HiSeq System was used to sequence the amplified TCR beta libraries as 87-base-pair reads. As for how the authors treated the data: In a later analysis, some 80 million unique TCR beta chains were counted across the roughly 610 repertoires, and about 10 million of these chains were shared by at least two donors. Raw reads were error-corrected and collapsed into unique sequences by a nearest-neighbor algorithm in which closely related sequences were merged to remove PCR and sequencing errors. CDR3 sequences were aligned to IMGT reference sequences to assign V, D and J gene segments. For a sequence to be retained, a match of at least six nucleotides to both a V gene segment and a J gene segment was required. A rearrangement was called productive if the CDR3 had no stop codons and remained in frame with V and J, and every other rearrangement was called non-productive. CDR3 was defined by IMGT convention, running from the second conserved V-encoded cysteine to the conserved J-encoded phenylalanine. Sequences without an unambiguous match to a single V gene segment were excluded from the earlier analysis of a few hundred of the donors. In an earlier analysis of more than 500 of the donors, a V segment was called functional when productive rearrangements were above 56.7%, and segregating when the standard deviation between donors exceeded 5%. To diagnose cytomegalovirus status from the catalog of TCR beta chain sequences, a statistical classification framework was built. A later analysis assigned V and J genes by comparing TCR nucleotide sequences with IMGT/GENE-DB human TR gene sequences. A later analysis assigned CDR3 sequences and most-parsimonious VDJ recombination scenarios with the TCRdist pipeline. A later analysis defined each TCR beta chain by its CDR3 amino acid sequence plus V-gene family, and excluded reads lacking a unique V-gene family. As a way to deal with suspected cross-contamination and a sequencing artifact, a later analysis dropped over 550 nucleotide sequences that were highly shared and had low generation probability. For each public chain, a later analysis derived a clonal expansion index from normalized ranks of inferred template counts within each repertoire. In a later analysis, generation probabilities were computed with a VDJ recombination model fitted to out-of-frame rearrangements, and the resulting probabilities were checked against IGoR. In a later analysis, TCR-TCR, TCR-HLA and TCR-CMV co-occurrence was scored with hypergeometric tests, and a repertoire-size bias correction was applied to TCR pairs. In a later analysis, false discovery rates were estimated by permuting HLA or CMV assignments 20 times. In a later analysis, co-occurring TCRs were grouped using DBSCAN, and TCRdist sequence similarity was added for clustering within HLA-allele-positive subsets. For co-occurrence clustering, repertoires with fewer than 30,000 or more than 120,000 public chains were excluded, along with roughly 5 repertoires with anomalous nucleotide sharing. Here the immuneACCESS table is served through TCRdb, limited to in-frame sequences with V and J called. Missing clones are a known gap in these copies; in checked studies unresolved V genes cover under half, and the rest lacks a known reason. For V, J and clone size, that table is used; D and trimming come from the DNA. This sample holds 30,000 to 40,000 clones; 60% to 75% were observed only once. Of the sample, around 4% falls within the top ten clones.

The CDR3 runs 15 amino acids, cysteine and phenylalanine included. Only CDR3 DNA remains: 45 bases, in frame from the first base. CDR1 and CDR2, looked up from the germline V gene, are LGHNT and FRNRAP. V is reduced by 1 base and J by 1 base, leaving a spacing of 11 bases between them. The cohort comprised hundreds of healthy bone marrow donors. At the time of sampling, every cohort member was nominally healthy, though immune exposures that went unrecorded were likely present. The donor tested CMV seronegative, placing the donor among the 352 seronegative members of the cohort. A peripheral blood sample was provided by each donor, and peripheral blood mononuclear cells were used for TCR beta sequencing. The Qiagen DNeasy Blood Extraction Kit was used to extract genomic DNA from the blood cell samples. Comment on this clone: Its antigen target is currently unknown. No qualities accompany the bases; no much larger clone lies one base away.

Sequenced: PBMCs. The receptor was isolated from a man aged 40-50 years in good health and CMV-seronegative. The chain links TRBV12-5 with TRBJ2-7; possibly the D gene is TRBD2, per 6 matching bases. The CDR3 here reads CASGLALGGSYEQYF. The bases are TGTGCTAGTGGTTTGGCCCTTGGGGGGTCCTACGAGCAGTACTTC. Where the CDR3 stops, the reference TRBV12-5 and TRBJ2-7 genes take over; the full variable domain is DARVTQTPRHKVTEMGQEVTMRCQPILGHNTVFWYRQTMMQGLELLAYFRNRAPLDDSGMPKDRFSAEMPDATLATLKIQPSEPRDSAVYFCASGLALGGSYEQYFGPGTRLTVT.